This TCR beta chain was captured in a study of T-cell memory formation after mild COVID-19. Study at large: Most TCR clusters belonged to a single donor.

General observations from the study: Contracting CD4+ clones lay largely in CM and EM, with CD8+ ones residing in EMRA. Cross-reactive memory apparently joined, as some responding clones appeared in pre-infection memory. SARS-CoV-2 specificity was not confirmed for second-wave clones peaking on day 37.

This clonotype has more than one count but fewer than ten. The antigen remains unidentified. MiXCR was run by TCRdb on the 5' RACE reads, yielding one entry per CDR3 protein. The sample carries about 350,000 distinct CDR3 sequences, 20% to 25% recorded once. The germline V gene has CDR1 MGHRA and CDR2 YSYEKL. Trimming left V 1 base short and J 1 base short, with 9 bases between. The CDR3 runs to 15 residues. The rearrangement joins TRBV4-1 to TRBJ2-3, with no clear D. The sequenced sample was PBMCs or a T cell subset sorted from them (not recorded which). The sequence came from a man in his late teens or twenties who had mild COVID-19 (a few samples of this study predate the infection). Cell type and time point are not known. CDR3 coding DNA: TGCGCCAGCAGCCAAGTTTTTAGCCGCACAGATACGCAGTATTTT. This translates into CASSQVFSRTDTQYF.